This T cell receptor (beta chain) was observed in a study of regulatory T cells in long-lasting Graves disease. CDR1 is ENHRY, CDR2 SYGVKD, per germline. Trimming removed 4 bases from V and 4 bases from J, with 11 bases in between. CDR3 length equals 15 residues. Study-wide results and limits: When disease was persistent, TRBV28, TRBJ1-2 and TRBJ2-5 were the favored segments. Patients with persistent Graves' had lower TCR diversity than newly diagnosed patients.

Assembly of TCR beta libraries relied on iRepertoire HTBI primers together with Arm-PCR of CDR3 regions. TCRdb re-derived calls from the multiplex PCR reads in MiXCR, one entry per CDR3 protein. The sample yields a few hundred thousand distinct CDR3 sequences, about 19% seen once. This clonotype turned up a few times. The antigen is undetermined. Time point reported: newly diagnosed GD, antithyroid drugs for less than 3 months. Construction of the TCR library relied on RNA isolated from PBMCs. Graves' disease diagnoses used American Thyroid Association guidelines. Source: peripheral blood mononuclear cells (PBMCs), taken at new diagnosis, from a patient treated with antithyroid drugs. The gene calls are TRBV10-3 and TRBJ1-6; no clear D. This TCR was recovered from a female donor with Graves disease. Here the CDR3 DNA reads TGTGCCATCAGTGCTAACAGTCATTATAATTCACCCCTCCACTTT. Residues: CAISANSHYNSPLHF.